The rows below give T cell receptor beta chains drawn from one sample of a study of CD8+ T cells in alopecia areata. Clones were sequenced by immunoSEQ multiplex PCR, and TCRdb holds only the in-frame ones, with some missing. Among about 200,000 clones listed, more than 45% were seen once. The sequenced sample was CD4+ T cells sorted from blood, obtained at week 24, from a patient treated with tofacitinib. These receptors were obtained from a human donor with alopecia areata. CDR3s include the opening cysteine and the closing phenylalanine or tryptophan. D genes are given only for firm matches. Size is stated for part of the rows, as once, few or many counts, or as a class when the clone is expanded.

CASSLVPGTGGDTQYF,TGTGCCAGCAGCTTGGTCCCCGGGACAGGGGGAGATACGCAGTATTTT,-,TRBD1,16,TRBV7-9,TRBJ2-3
CASSLATGIDEQFF,TGTGCCAGCAGCTTAGCGACAGGGATCGATGAGCAGTTCTTC,-,TRBD1,14,TRBV7-9,TRBJ2-1
CASTPDRYEQYF,TGTGCCAGCACCCCGGACAGATACGAGCAGTACTTC,few,-,12,TRBV7-2,TRBJ2-7
CASLAGGHEETQYF,TGTGCCAGTCTAGCGGGGGGCCATGAAGAGACCCAGTACTTC,few,TRBD2,14,TRBV2,TRBJ2-5
CASRKTGQDEAFF,TGTGCCAGCAGAAAAACAGGGCAGGATGAAGCTTTCTTT,once,-,13,TRBV6-5,TRBJ1-1
CASSLARGGTQYF,TGTGCCAGCAGCTTGGCAAGGGGAGGTACGCAGTATTTT,-,-,13,TRBV5-4,TRBJ2-3
CASSEGQGVTGNTIYF,TGTGCCAGCAGTGAGGGACAGGGGGTAACTGGAAACACCATATATTTT,-,TRBD1,16,TRBV25-1,TRBJ1-3
CASSYRVSHGANVLTF,TGTGCCAGTAGTTACAGGGTATCTCATGGGGCCAACGTCCTGACTTTC,-,-,16,TRBV19,TRBJ2-6
CASSYTVNTEAFF,TGTGCCAGCAGTTACACAGTGAACACTGAAGCTTTCTTT,few,-,13,TRBV6-6,TRBJ1-1
CASSPDHNNYGYTF,TGTGCCAGCAGCCCCGATCACAATAACTATGGCTACACCTTC,-,-,14,TRBV7-6,TRBJ1-2
CASGGGRILNYGYTF,TGCGCCAGCGGGGGGGGCAGAATCCTTAACTATGGCTACACCTTC,-,-,15,TRBV10-2,TRBJ1-2
CASSVGTANTGELFF,TGTGCCAGCAGCGTCGGGACGGCGAACACCGGGGAGCTGTTTTTT,few,-,15,TRBV9,TRBJ2-2
CSVKNRAYEQYF,TGCAGCGTTAAGAACAGGGCCTACGAGCAGTACTTC,few,-,12,TRBV29-1,TRBJ2-7
CASSGNPPGVDTQYF,TGTGCCAGCAGTGGTAACCCCCCCGGGGTAGATACGCAGTATTTT,few,-,15,TRBV2,TRBJ2-3
CASSGIRGANYGYTF,TGTGCCAGCAGCGGGATCAGGGGAGCTAACTATGGCTACACCTTC,-,-,15,TRBV9,TRBJ1-2
CASSLSTATLGANVLTF,TGCGCCAGCAGCTTGAGCACAGCTACCTTAGGGGCCAACGTCCTGACTTTC,-,-,17,TRBV5-1,TRBJ2-6
CASSQEVVNTEAFF,TGCGCCAGCAGCCAAGAAGTGGTGAACACTGAAGCTTTCTTT,-,-,14,TRBV4-3,TRBJ1-1
CASSNNQGTEAFF,TGTGCCAGCAGCAACAATCAGGGAACTGAAGCTTTCTTT,-,-,13,TRBV7-9,TRBJ1-1
CASSVRVRLAGVNEQFF,TGTGCCAGCAGCGTAAGGGTGCGACTAGCGGGAGTCAATGAGCAGTTCTTC,-,TRBD2,17,TRBV9,TRBJ2-1
CASSDLGSGTYQETQYF,TGTGCCAGCAGTGATTTAGGCAGCGGGACCTACCAAGAGACCCAGTACTTC,few,TRBD2,17,TRBV2,TRBJ2-5
CASSTSGSLNTQYF,TGCGCCAGCAGTACTAGCGGGAGTCTGAATACGCAGTATTTT,-,TRBD2,14,TRBV5-1,TRBJ2-3
CASSGGQLGTQYF,TGTGCCAGCAGCGGAGGACAGCTAGGTACGCAGTATTTT,few,-,13,TRBV6-5,TRBJ2-3
CASTTGGASGRETQYF,TGTGCCAGCACCACAGGGGGCGCTAGCGGGAGAGAGACCCAGTACTTC,-,-,16,TRBV2,TRBJ2-5
CAWSVGREAFF,TGTGCCTGGAGTGTAGGACGGGAAGCTTTCTTT,-,-,11,TRBV30,TRBJ1-1
CAWRGTTYYEQYF,TGTGCCTGGAGGGGGACTACTTACTACGAGCAGTACTTC,-,TRBD2,13,TRBV30,TRBJ2-7
CSASWNEQFF,TGCAGTGCTAGTTGGAATGAGCAGTTCTTC,once,-,10,TRBV20-1,TRBJ2-1
CASSPLAPQETQYF,TGTGCCAGCTCACCCCTCGCACCCCAAGAGACCCAGTACTTC,few,-,14,TRBV18,TRBJ2-5
CASSPGQGPYEQYF,TGTGCCAGCTCACCGGGACAGGGGCCCTACGAGCAGTACTTC,-,TRBD1,14,TRBV18,TRBJ2-7
CASSLQSPDNTIYF,TGCGCCAGCAGCTTGCAGTCACCCGACAACACCATATATTTT,-,-,14,TRBV5-1,TRBJ1-3
CAWSVGLAGGGEQFF,TGTGCCTGGAGTGTGGGGCTAGCGGGAGGAGGTGAGCAGTTCTTC,few,TRBD2,15,TRBV30,TRBJ2-1
CASSVGEGALGYEQYF,TGTGCCAGCAGCGTAGGCGAGGGCGCGCTCGGCTACGAGCAGTACTTC,-,-,16,TRBV9,TRBJ2-7
CASRQTNTGELFF,TGTGCCAGCAGGCAGACCAACACCGGGGAGCTGTTTTTT,-,-,13,TRBV7-9,TRBJ2-2
CASSLRTGNYGYTF,TGTGCCAGCAGCCTCCGGACAGGGAACTATGGCTACACCTTC,-,TRBD1,14,TRBV7-8,TRBJ1-2
CASSVGMESQKETQYF,TGTGCCAGCAGCGTAGGGATGGAGTCCCAGAAAGAGACCCAGTACTTC,-,-,16,TRBV9,TRBJ2-5
CASRESGGYYNEQFF,TGTGCCAGCAGGGAGAGCGGGGGGTACTACAATGAGCAGTTCTTC,-,TRBD2,15,TRBV2,TRBJ2-1
CARRTGDGYTF,TGTGCCAGAAGGACAGGGGATGGCTACACCTTC,-,TRBD1,11,TRBV2,TRBJ1-2
CASTVSGGVTGELFF,TGTGCCAGTACGGTCTCGGGGGGAGTCACCGGGGAGCTGTTTTTT,many,TRBD2,15,TRBV9,TRBJ2-2
CAWSVTRVPSGNTIYF,TGTGCCTGGAGTGTTACCAGGGTTCCCTCTGGAAACACCATATATTTT,-,-,16,TRBV30,TRBJ1-3
CASSLSHSDNYGYTF,TGTGCCAGCAGCTTATCCCACAGTGATAACTATGGCTACACCTTC,-,-,15,TRBV7-2,TRBJ1-2
CASRGTGTGNTF,TGTGCCAGCAGGGGCACCGGGACAGGGAACACCTTC,-,TRBD1,12,TRBV2,TRBJ1-2
CASSDLSSGGLNEQFF,TGCGCCAGCAGCGACCTCTCCAGCGGGGGGCTTAATGAGCAGTTCTTC,few,TRBD2,16,TRBV5-1,TRBJ2-1
CASARTTEAFF,TGTGCCAGCGCTAGAACTACTGAAGCTTTCTTT,-,-,11,TRBV11-2,TRBJ1-1
CASRGGRNYGYTF,TGTGCCAGCAGAGGGGGTAGGAACTATGGCTACACCTTC,few,-,13,TRBV6-1,TRBJ1-2
CASSLVSQNNQPQHF,TGTGCCAGCAGCTTAGTTTCTCAGAACAATCAGCCCCAGCATTTT,-,-,15,TRBV7-2,TRBJ1-5
CAWSVPVGLAGTDTQYF,TGTGCCTGGAGTGTCCCCGTTGGGCTAGCGGGCACAGATACGCAGTATTTT,few,TRBD2,17,TRBV30,TRBJ2-3
CSVEEHGVGAGATEAFF,TGCAGCGTTGAAGAACACGGAGTGGGGGCAGGTGCGACTGAAGCTTTCTTT,few,-,17,TRBV29-1,TRBJ1-1
CASSLSGGGNQPQHF,TGTGCCAGCAGCTTATCCGGAGGTGGCAATCAGCCCCAGCATTTT,-,-,15,TRBV7-2,TRBJ1-5
CASSPGLGDGEQFF,TGCGCCAGCAGCCCGGGACTGGGTGACGGTGAGCAGTTCTTC,-,-,14,TRBV5-1,TRBJ2-1
CASSTQVQETQYF,TGTGCCAGTAGTACTCAGGTTCAAGAGACCCAGTACTTC,-,-,13,TRBV19,TRBJ2-5
CAWSLNTGELFF,TGTGCCTGGAGTCTAAACACCGGGGAGCTGTTTTTT,few,-,12,TRBV30,TRBJ2-2
CASSPQENTGELFF,TGTGCCAGCAGCCCTCAGGAGAACACCGGGGAGCTGTTTTTT,-,-,14,TRBV7-9,TRBJ2-2
CASSVQGKNTEAFF,TGTGCCAGCAGCGTACAGGGGAAGAACACTGAAGCTTTCTTT,few,TRBD1,14,TRBV5-5,TRBJ1-1
CASRPNRDLSTDTQYF,TGTGCCAGCAGACCAAACAGGGATCTTAGCACAGATACGCAGTATTTT,-,-,16,TRBV5-4,TRBJ2-3
CASSPAGGGTYGYTF,TGTGCCAGCAGCCCGGCCGGGGGGGGAACCTATGGCTACACCTTC,many,-,15,TRBV28,TRBJ1-2
CASSPGHLSNQPQHF,TGTGCCAGCAGCCCCGGACACCTGAGCAATCAGCCCCAGCATTTT,few,-,15,TRBV5-6,TRBJ1-5
CASSERRTGPDTQYF,TGTGCCAGCAGTGAAAGGAGGACAGGGCCAGATACGCAGTATTTT,once,TRBD1,15,TRBV2,TRBJ2-3
CASSPLLYKQYF,TGTGCCAGCAGTCCACTCTTATACAAGCAGTACTTC,-,-,12,TRBV28,TRBJ2-7